These 32 T cell receptor beta chains originate from one sample sequenced in a study of blood T cell repertoires in COVID-19. Clones were sequenced by immunoSEQ multiplex PCR, and TCRdb holds only the in-frame ones, with some missing. The sample yields about 82,000 clones, roughly 80% seen once. Sequencing was done on a sample of peripheral blood. Every receptor here comes from a man of 80 years or more with active or convalescent COVID-19.

This rearrangement joins TRBV28 to TRBJ2-5; TRBD1 agrees at 9 bases. The junction had 9 bases not matched to a gene; V was cut back by 5 bases and J by 5 bases. Germline V CDR1 and CDR2: MDHEN, SYDVKM. This CDR3 is built from 15 residues. CDR3 sequence (DNA): TGTGCCAGCAGTCAAAACAGGGGGCGGCTGGAGACCCAGTACTTC. Its translation: CASSQNRGRLETQYF. The whole variable domain, remainder taken from reference TRBV28 and TRBJ2-5, is DVKVTQSSRYLVKRTGEKVFLECVQDMDHENMFWYRQDPGLGLRLIYFSYDVKMKEKGDIPEGYSVSREKKERFSLILESASTNQTSMYLCASSQNRGRLETQYFGPGTRLLVL.

The chain uses TRBV11-2 and TRBJ2-5; D remains ambiguous. This CDR3 is built from 14 residues. V shed 1 base and J shed 5 bases, with 11 bases lying between them. CDR1 SGHAT and CDR2 FQNNGV come from the germline V gene. As DNA, the CDR3 is TGTGCCAGCAGCTTAGGTCGCGCTACGGAGACCCAGTACTTC. Translated: CASSLGRATETQYF.

This clone was detected only a few times. The chain uses TRBV2 and TRBJ1-6; D uncertain. Per the germline V gene, CDR1 is SNHLY and CDR2 is FYNNEI. This CDR3 spans 15 amino acids. V was shortened by 4 bases and J by 4 bases, with 11 bases between the two germline ends. The CDR3 reads CASSGQAPYNSPLHF. Written as DNA, the CDR3 is TGTGCCAGCAGTGGCCAGGCCCCTTATAATTCACCCCTCCACTTT.

The chain couples TRBV11-3 to TRBJ1-1; TRBD1 aligns across 10 bases. The germline CDR1 and CDR2 sequences are SGHNT and YENEEA. The V segment lost 6 bases and the J segment 4 bases; nucleotides outside the gene matches: 5. CDR3 length equals 14 residues. The DNA of the CDR3 is TGTGCCAGCAGACCGGGACAGGGGATCACTGAAGCTTTCTTT. This sequence encodes CASRPGQGITEAFF.

This clone has a handful of counts. V is TRBV10-3 and J is TRBJ2-3, with a possible D match to TRBD2 (6 bases). The ends were cut back, 8 bases at V and 0 bases at J, with 15 bases in the middle. The CDR3 is 15 amino acids. The germline CDR1 and CDR2 sequences are ENHRY and SYGVKD. CDR3 in amino acids: CAIGRESSSTDTQYF. The CDR3 coding sequence is TGTGCCATCGGGCGGGAAAGCTCTAGCACAGATACGCAGTATTTT.

As DNA, the CDR3 is TGCGCCAGCAGCTTGGATACCGGGACAGGCGAAGGCTACACCTTC. It yields the protein CASSLDTGTGEGYTF. The chain recombines TRBV5-1 with TRBJ1-2; 8 bases match TRBD1. This CDR3 is built from 15 residues. The germline V gene has CDR1 SGHRS and CDR2 YFSETQ. With V trimmed by 0 bases and J by 8 bases, 9 bases remained unmatched.

The chain combines TRBV7-2 with TRBJ2-1; D is ambiguous. The V and J ends lost 1 base and 6 bases respectively, with 4 bases between them. The CDR3 sequence is 12 residues long. CDR1 and CDR2 from the germline V gene are SGHTA and FQGNSA. The CDR3: CASSLGLNEQFF. The CDR3 bases are TGTGCCAGCAGCTTAGGTCTCAATGAGCAGTTCTTC.

The rearrangement uses TRBV12-2 and TRBJ2-7; the D call TRBD1 from the table was never checked on the DNA. TRBV12-2 is an annotated pseudogene. This CDR3 spans 20 amino acids. The CDR3 region has the DNA TGTGCAAGTCGCTTAGCGCAGATAGAATTAGGGACAGGTTTGGGCCGCAAGCAGTACGTC. Amino acid sequence: CASRLAQIELGTGLGRKQYV.

This clone has just one count. The chain recombines TRBV27 with TRBJ2-1, with TRBD2 matching 13 bases. Per germline, CDR1 MNHEY and CDR2 SMNVEV (reference sequence). The CDR3 spans 17 residues. V lost 3 bases and J lost 4; bases outside the gene matches: 6. The CDR3 DNA reads as TGTGCCAGCAGTTTGGCGACTAGCGGGAGGACATACAATGAGCAGTTCTTC. This encodes CASSLATSGRTYNEQFF.

This clone was seen once. The V call is TRBV3-1 (or the pseudogene TRBV3-2), the J call TRBJ1-5, with 9 nucleotides matching TRBD1. Germline V lookup: CDR1 LGHDT, CDR2 YNNKEL (reference sequence). The CDR3 runs 16 residues. With 2 bases clipped from V and 4 bases from J, the junction kept 6 bases outside the gene matches. CDR3: CASSQTKGQGNQPQHF. The CDR3 DNA is TGTGCCAGCAGCCAAACAAAGGGACAGGGAAATCAGCCCCAGCATTTT.

A single count supports this clone. V usage is TRBV5-4 and J usage is TRBJ1-1; 7 bases map to TRBD1. Germline CDR1 reads SGHNT; CDR2 reads YYREEE (reference sequence). J gave up 8 bases and V 3 bases, and 10 bases lay outside the gene matches. There are 14 residues in the CDR3. The CDR3 protein is CASSSNRGLPEAFF. The CDR3 nucleotides are TGTGCCAGCAGCTCAAACAGGGGCCTCCCCGAAGCTTTCTTT.

This clone was observed a single time. The chain combines TRBV19 with TRBJ1-5; possibly TRBD1 for D (5 bases). Trimming left V 9 bases short and J 0 bases short, with 18 bases between. The germline V gene has CDR1 LNHDA and CDR2 SQIVND (reference sequence). The CDR3 covers 16 residues. Here the CDR3 DNA reads TGTGCCAGCGTCGGGGGTACTACCTATAGCAATCAGCCCCAGCATTTT. Its translation: CASVGGTTYSNQPQHF. The variable domain in full, completed from reference TRBV19 and TRBJ1-5, reads DGGITQSPKYLFRKEGQNVTLSCEQNLNHDAMYWYRQDPGQGLRLIYYSQIVNDFQKGDIAEGYSVSREKKESFPLTVTSAQKNPTAFYLCASVGGTTYSNQPQHFGDGTRLSIL.

CDR3: CASSQDQRTGPTNEKLFF. The CDR3, as DNA: TGCGCCAGCAGCCAAGATCAAAGGACAGGGCCAACTAATGAAAAACTGTTTTTT. The J gene is TRBJ1-4, the V gene TRBV4-1, with 8 bases aligning to TRBD1. CDR1 MGHRA and CDR2 YSYEKL come from the germline V gene. J was trimmed by 0 bases and V by 0 bases; bases with no gene match: 6. The CDR3 loop spans 18 amino acids.

The chain links TRBV7-8 to TRBJ1-3, with D unresolved. CDR3 length: 13 residues. The V gene's germline CDR1 is SGHVS and CDR2 FQNEAQ. V gave up 1 base and J gave up 3 bases, with 4 bases separating them. The chain's CDR3 is CASSLDSGNTIYF. CDR3 nucleotides: TGTGCCAGCAGCTTAGATAGTGGAAACACCATATATTTT.

The chain recombines TRBV10-1 with TRBJ2-3; D gene ambiguous. The CDR3 sequence is 14 residues long. V gave up 5 bases and J gave up 2 bases, with 11 bases separating them. Germline assignment: CDR1 WNHNN and CDR2 SYGVQD (reference sequence). CDR3 amino acids: CASSKAEFTDTQYF. The CDR3 DNA reads TGCGCCAGCAGTAAGGCGGAATTCACAGATACGCAGTATTTT.

This clone was counted between two and nine times. Other nucleotide sequences in the sample specify the same CDR3. V gene TRBV19 combines with J gene TRBJ2-2; 11 positions agree with TRBD1. The CDR3 runs 16 residues. V was clipped by 6 bases and J by 0 bases; unmatched bases: 3. The germline V gene encodes CDR1 LNHDA and CDR2 SQIVND (reference sequence). CDR3 sequence: CASRPGQGANTGELFF. DNA of the CDR3: TGTGCCAGTAGGCCGGGACAGGGGGCGAACACCGGGGAGCTGTTTTTT.

The chain combines TRBV18 with TRBJ1-3; TRBD1 is a possible D gene (5 bases). This CDR3 is 16 amino acids long. Trimming took off 3 bases at V and 0 bases at J, with 12 bases between the two ends. Germline values: CDR1 KGHSH, CDR2 LQKENI. CDR3 bases: TGTGCCAGCTCACCGTCCACCGGGGGCTCTGGAAACACCATATATTTT. Amino acid sequence: CASSPSTGGSGNTIYF.

The chain recombines TRBV7-3 with TRBJ2-3; 13 nucleotides agree with TRBD2. The V segment lost 5 bases and the J segment 4 bases; nucleotides outside the gene matches: 6. CDR3 length equals 16 residues. Germline V gene sequence: CDR1 SGHTA, CDR2 FQGTGA. The CDR3 spells CASSPGTSGEADTQYF. CDR3 sequence (DNA): TGTGCCAGCAGCCCAGGGACTAGCGGGGAGGCAGATACGCAGTATTTT.

This clone has only one observation. V gene TRBV7-3 combines with J gene TRBJ2-1, with TRBD1 identical over 9 bases. Losses at the gene ends were 5 bases for V and 3 bases for J; bases not matched to a gene: 2. The CDR3 is made up of 14 amino acids. Per germline, CDR1 SGHTA and CDR2 FQGTGA. CDR3: CASSPGQGYNEQFF. In DNA, the CDR3 is TGTGCCAGCAGCCCGGGACAGGGCTACAATGAGCAGTTCTTC.

This clone was detected once. The CDR3 protein is CATSLSGRTYNEQFF. The CDR3, as DNA: TGTGCCACCAGCCTCAGCGGGCGTACCTACAATGAGCAGTTCTTC. The chain recombines TRBV15 with TRBJ2-1; possibly TRBD2 for D (6 bases). The CDR3 totals 15 residues. With 5 bases removed from V and 2 bases from J, the gap between germline ends came to 13 bases. Germline V gene sequence: CDR1 LNHNV, CDR2 YYDKDF (reference sequence).

The table lists this clone with a few counts. The chain has TRBV6-2 or TRBV6-3 and TRBJ1-4; D call uncertain. Trimming removed 4 bases from V and 4 bases from J, with 10 bases in between. Germline V lookup: CDR1 MNHEY, CDR2 SVGEGT. This CDR3 contains 14 residues. DNA of the CDR3: TGTGCCAGCAGTTTTTCACAGATTAATGAAAAACTGTTTTTT. It is translated as CASSFSQINEKLFF.

V gene TRBV10-2 combines with J gene TRBJ1-4; no definite D call. The CDR3 sequence is 13 residues long. The V and J ends lost 2 bases and 8 bases respectively, with 9 bases between them. The germline V gene encodes CDR1 WSHSY and CDR2 SAAADI. For the CDR3, the DNA is TGCGCCAGCAGTGAGAGGGCGGGGGAAAAACTGTTTTTT. The encoded protein is CASSERAGEKLFF.

V and J are TRBV9 and TRBJ2-3; 11 bases match TRBD2. Germline V gene sequence: CDR1 SGDLS, CDR2 YYNGEE. CDR3 length: 16 residues. The V gene end was trimmed by 4 bases and the J gene end by 4 bases; junction bases not matched to a gene: 8. The CDR3 DNA sequence: TGTGCCAGCAGCCCGATAGCGGGAGGGCTTTCAGATACGCAGTATTTT. Its translation: CASSPIAGGLSDTQYF.

The chain recombines TRBV28 with TRBJ1-2, with D maybe TRBD1 (6 bases). Germline-derived CDR1 and CDR2 are MDHEN and SYDVKM. The CDR3 is made up of 17 amino acids. V lost 1 base, J lost 6 bases, and 21 bases lay in between. CDR3: CASSLFSRGRAGDGYTF. CDR3 coding DNA: TGTGCCAGCAGTTTATTTTCACGTGGTAGGGCAGGGGATGGCTACACCTTC.

The chain employs TRBV6-5 and TRBJ2-2, with 8 nucleotides matching TRBD1. V shed 5 bases and J 0 bases; nucleotides not matched to a gene: 2. CDR1 and CDR2 from the germline V gene are MNHEY and SVGAGI. The CDR3 loop spans 15 amino acids. Here the CDR3 reads CASSTGQANTGELFF. The DNA of the CDR3 is TGTGCCAGCAGTACGGGACAGGCGAACACCGGGGAGCTGTTTTTT.

The J gene is TRBJ1-6, the V gene TRBV28; 7 positions match TRBD1. The germline V gene encodes CDR1 MDHEN and CDR2 SYDVKM. The CDR3 loop spans 15 amino acids. V dropped 5 bases and J dropped 8; count of bases not matched to a gene: 9. CDR3 loop: CASSPLGQPHSPLHF. CDR3 nucleotides: TGTGCCAGCAGTCCCCTGGGACAGCCCCATTCACCCCTCCACTTT.

The chain has TRBV2 and TRBJ1-2, with D possibly being TRBD1 (6 bases). V was clipped by 6 bases and J by 13 bases, with 24 bases between them. This CDR3 spans 14 amino acids. Looked up from germline, CDR1 is SNHLY and CDR2 is FYNNEI. The DNA of the CDR3 is TGTGCCAGCAGGGACAGCTCCGGGACACCCTCCCGCACCTTC. Translating gives CASRDSSGTPSRTF.

The chain uses TRBV6-5 and TRBJ2-5, with 8 bases matching TRBD2. The CDR3 extends over 14 amino acids. CDR1 and CDR2 (germline): MNHEY, SVGAGI. J lost 5 bases, V lost 5 bases, and 7 bases had no gene match. Written as DNA, the CDR3 is TGTGCCAGCAGTCCCGGACTAGCTGGGGAGACCCAGTACTTC. Protein: CASSPGLAGETQYF.

This chain joins TRBV19 and TRBJ1-5; D remains ambiguous. V was clipped by 3 bases and J by 0 bases, with 12 bases between them. The CDR3 totals 16 residues. In germline, CDR1 is LNHDA, CDR2 SQIVND (reference sequence). CDR3 in DNA: TGTGCCAGTAGTATCCGGAGGACGTTTAGCAATCAGCCCCAGCATTTT. As protein: CASSIRRTFSNQPQHF.

This clone has only one observation. V is TRBV6-1 and J is TRBJ2-3, with 15 positions matching TRBD2. The V and J ends lost 1 base and 6 bases, in that order; junction bases with no gene match: 20. Germline CDR1 MNHNS, CDR2 SASEGT. The length of the CDR3 is 22 residues. CDR3 DNA: TGTGCCAGCAGTGAAGGAAAAGTCATACCGGGACTAGCGGGGGGCCCACGCGATACGCAGTATTTT. Translating gives CASSEGKVIPGLAGGPRDTQYF.

V usage is TRBV5-1 and J usage is TRBJ2-2; D uncertain. The CDR3 sequence is 14 residues long. CDR1 is SGHRS, CDR2 YFSETQ, per germline. Trimming removed 1 base from V and 6 bases from J, with 10 bases in between. CDR3 sequence: CASSLSGSPGELFF. The CDR3 DNA is TGCGCCAGCAGCTTGAGTGGTAGTCCCGGGGAGCTGTTTTTT. The whole variable domain, remainder taken from reference TRBV5-1 and TRBJ2-2, is KAGVTQTPRYLIKTRGQQVTLSCSPISGHRSVSWYQQTPGQGLQFLFEYFSETQRNKGNFPGRFSGRQFSNSRSEMNVSTLELGDSALYLCASSLSGSPGELFFGEGSRLTVL.

The chain employs TRBV4-2 and TRBJ2-3, with D hard to call. Germline V gene lookup returns CDR1 LGHNA and CDR2 YNFKEQ. The germline V and J ends were trimmed by 4 bases and 2 bases, with 13 bases remaining between them. This CDR3 contains 15 residues. CDR3 loop: CASSLSTALTDTQYF. The CDR3 nucleotides are TGTGCCAGCAGCCTCTCGACTGCGCTCACAGATACGCAGTATTTT.